The 6 T cell receptor beta chains listed next were all sequenced from one sample in a study of blood T cell repertoires in COVID-19. Measured with immunoSEQ multiplex PCR; TCRdb has only the in-frame clones, and not every one. Among about 240,000 clones listed, about 90% were seen once. Sequences were obtained from peripheral blood. The receptor source for this set is a man aged 55-75 years with acute or convalescent COVID-19.

This chain links TRBV6-6 with TRBJ1-6, with D unclear. Trimming shortened V by 2 bases and J by 7 bases, and 12 bases separated the two germline ends. Looked up from germline, CDR1 is MNHNY and CDR2 is SVGAGI (reference sequence). CDR3 length: 15 residues. In DNA form, the CDR3 reads TGTGCCAGCAGTTACGAGGGAGGTTACAATTCACCCCTCCACTTT. Protein: CASSYEGGYNSPLHF.

The CDR3 nucleotides read TGTGCCAGCAGCGCACTAGGAGTTCCGGATGAAAAACTGTTTTTT. It codes for CASSALGVPDEKLFF. This chain uses TRBV9 with TRBJ1-4, with no clear D. The CDR3 runs to 15 residues. With 3 bases removed from V and 6 bases from J, the gap between germline ends came to 15 bases. Germline CDR1 SGDLS, CDR2 YYNGEE.

The chain recombines TRBV25-1 with TRBJ1-1; D is perhaps TRBD1 (6 bases). Germline V gene lookup returns CDR1 MGHDK and CDR2 SYGVNS. Trimming removed 1 base from V and 0 bases from J, with 9 bases in between. This CDR3 is 15 amino acids long. Written as DNA, the CDR3 is TGTGCCAGCAGTGAATTCAGGGGCCTGAACACTGAAGCTTTCTTT. It encodes CASSEFRGLNTEAFF. Supplemented by reference TRBV25-1 and TRBJ1-1, the full variable domain reads EADIYQTPRYLVIGTGKKITLECSQTMGHDKMYWYQQDPGMELHLIHYSYGVNSTEKGDLSSESTVSRIRTEHFPLTLESARPSHTSQYLCASSEFRGLNTEAFFGQGTRLTVV.

This CDR3 is CASRPQLGQGAEKLFF. CDR3 coding DNA: TGTGCCAGTAGACCCCAACTTGGACAGGGCGCTGAAAAACTGTTTTTT. The chain employs TRBV19 and TRBJ1-4, with 8 bases identical to TRBD1. The CDR3 covers 16 residues. The V gene's germline CDR1 is LNHDA and CDR2 SQIVND (reference sequence). V dropped 6 bases and J dropped 7; count of bases not matched to a gene: 13.

V usage is TRBV19 and J usage is TRBJ1-1; 9 bases map to TRBD1. CDR1 and CDR2 (germline): LNHDA, SQIVND (reference sequence). Trimming removed 6 bases from V and 4 bases from J; junction bases left unmatched: 9. CDR3 length: 15 amino acids. The CDR3 DNA follows: TGTGCCAGTAGGCTAACACAGGGGGCTGGCACTGAAGCTTTCTTT. Residues: CASRLTQGAGTEAFF. The whole variable domain, remainder taken from reference TRBV19 and TRBJ1-1, is DGGITQSPKYLFRKEGQNVTLSCEQNLNHDAMYWYRQDPGQGLRLIYYSQIVNDFQKGDIAEGYSVSREKKESFPLTVTSAQKNPTAFYLCASRLTQGAGTEAFFGQGTRLTVV.

CDR3 amino acids: CASSPPSGYEQYF. In DNA, the CDR3 is TGTGCCAGCTCACCACCATCAGGCTACGAGCAGTACTTC. The J gene is TRBJ2-7, the V gene TRBV18; no definite D call. The CDR3 sequence is 13 residues long. The V and J ends lost 0 bases and 3 bases respectively, with 6 bases between them. CDR1 and CDR2 (germline): KGHSH, LQKENI.